The entry below gives a single TCR beta chain sequence along with its context. The count of this clone is one. The clone's antigen remains unknown. The input lacks base qualities; no much larger clone sits a single base away. Other nucleotide sequences in the sample specify the same CDR3. The immunoSEQ assay at survey resolution was used to sequence TCRbeta rearrangements from genomic DNA. As for the authors' bioinformatics: In the TCR sequencing data, the lowest productive clonotype frequency that could be detected was 2.59 x 10-5. Only productive TCRbeta rearrangements, defined as complete and in-frame sequences, were included in the analyses. Sample clonality was computed as Simpson clonality in the immunoSEQ Analyzer version 3.0. Clones were categorized by frequency as very rare, small, medium, large (1-20%) or hyperexpanded (>20%). Generation probabilities were estimated with OLGA 1.2.3, V-gene circos plots were made with VDJtools, specificities were searched in VDJdb, and CDR3 motifs were identified with GLIPH. TCRdb holds this immuneACCESS table with in-frame rearrangements only. Some clones are missing; in checked studies, unresolved V genes explain under half, and the rest has no known cause. That table gives V, J and clone size, and the DNA gave D and trimming. This sample comprises fewer than 40,000 clones, under 80% of them detected only once. Roughly 2.3% of the sample is taken by the ten largest.

These data originate in a study of STAT5B mutations in CD4+ large granular lymphocyte leukemia (dated by TCRdb to 2021 to 2024). With regard to the full study: Among the healthy controls, the CDR3 'QG' motif was associated with a particular HLA allele. TCRbeta repertoires of CD4+ T-cell large granular lymphocyte leukemia patients were compared with those of healthy blood donors. Flow cytometry performed on FACSCanto II or FACSVerse showed that the purified fractions had more than 95% purity among lymphocytes. Here is what the overall study found, with its caveats: The main leukemic clonotypes were found to be private to each patient, although approximately 25% of the main leukemic clonotypes were detected at low frequency in the non-leukemic repertoires of other patients. Greater clonality appeared to be present in CD4-sorted patient repertoires than in healthy CD4+ repertoires, and the difference was retained after the putative leukemic clones were removed. TRBV06-family usage was enriched among the top patient clones (8/27) compared with healthy controls (2/35). The data were not HLA-matched, and the relatively small sample size could explain the higher clonality seen in CD4+ compared with CD8+ T-LGLL.

CDR1 and CDR2 were assigned from the germline V gene as MNHNS and SASEGT. V has 3 bases trimmed and J has 7 bases trimmed; junction bases matching no gene number 5. The CDR3 goes from the cysteine to the phenylalanine over 13 residues. Only CDR3 DNA remains: 39 bases, in frame from the first base. The healthy controls were 37 blood donors, and the buffy coats of these donors were supplied by the Finnish Red Cross blood service. All TCR-sequenced material derived from peripheral blood: patient blood samples and healthy donor buffy coats. Ficoll-Hypaque gradient centrifugation was used to isolate peripheral blood mononuclear cells. CD4+ cells were purified magnetically from the buffy coats of healthy controls. The Gentra Puregene Cell and Tissue kit was used for genomic DNA extraction, and quantification was performed on a Qubit 2.0 fluorometer.

Recombination joined TRBV6-1 with TRBJ1-2, with 7 bases in between that match TRBD1. Material for sequencing was CD4+ T cells from blood buffy coats. This clonotype was obtained from a human donor in good health. The nucleotide sequence reads as follows: TGTGCCAGCAGTGACCGGGACAGAGGTGGCTACACCTTC. This translates into CASSDRDRGGYTF.